This T cell receptor beta chain was recorded in a study of T cells after yellow fever vaccination. Study-wide results and limits: Of the clonotypes, a small share occurred in both CD4 and CD8 compartments. In FACS-sorted repertoires, abundant clonotypes from the bulk population could appear as contaminants.

TCRdb passed the 5' RACE reads through MiXCR, listing each CDR3 protein once. The sample has roughly 45,000 distinct CDR3 sequences, around 6.5% seen once. Deletions cut 3 bases from V and 3 bases from J, with 12 bases between. This CDR3 has 16 residues. Germline assignment: CDR1 SGHTA and CDR2 FQGNSA. The sequence was collected from a man aged 25 to 40 who received the YFV17D yellow fever vaccine. This chain links TRBV7-2 with TRBJ2-6; D is possibly TRBD1 (6 bases). The specimen was PBMCs, either bulk or a sorted T-cell subset (CD4+, CD8+, memory, or dextramer-sorted; not recorded which), collected 45 days after the yellow fever booster vaccination. The CDR3 here is CASSFGWGLGANVLTF. Written as DNA, the CDR3 is TGTGCCAGCAGCTTCGGGTGGGGGCTTGGGGCCAACGTCCTGACTTTC. The full variable domain, rest sourced from reference TRBV7-2 and TRBJ2-6, is GAGVSQSPSNKVTEKGKDVELRCDPISGHTALYWYRQSLGQGLEFLIYFQGNSAPDKSGLPSDRFSAERTGGSVSTLTIQRTQQEDSAVYLCASSFGWGLGANVLTFGAGSRLTVL.